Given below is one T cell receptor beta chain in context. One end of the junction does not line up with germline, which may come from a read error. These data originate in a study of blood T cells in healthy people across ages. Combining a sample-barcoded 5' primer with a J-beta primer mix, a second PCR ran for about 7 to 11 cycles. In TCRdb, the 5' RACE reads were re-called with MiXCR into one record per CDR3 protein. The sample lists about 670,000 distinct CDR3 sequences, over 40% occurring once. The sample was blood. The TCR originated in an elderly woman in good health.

This chain's CDR3 is CSAGSPNNSPPHF. The CDR3 nucleotides read TGCAGTGCTGGGAGCCCGAATAATTCACCCCCCCACTTT. The chain employs TRBV20-1 and TRBJ1-6, with D hard to call. Germline V gene lookup returns CDR1 DFQATT and CDR2 SNEGSKA (reference sequence). CDR3 size: 13 residues.